This T cell receptor (beta chain) derives from a study of blood T cell repertoires in COVID-19. At the level of the study: The samples span acute and convalescent COVID-19 from the United States, Italy and Spain.

TCRdb's table, derived via immunoSEQ multiplex PCR, lists solely in-frame clones and lacks some. Of more than 120,000 clones listed, around 90% are singletons. The CDR3 extends over 14 amino acids. V dropped 0 bases and J dropped 4 bases, with 10 bases sitting between them. The germline V gene encodes CDR1 GTSNPN and CDR2 SVGIG (reference sequence). This TCR was recovered from a human donor in a cohort sampled during active COVID-19. The J gene is TRBJ2-1, the V gene TRBV30; D is possibly TRBD1 (6 bases). The sample consisted of peripheral blood. CDR3 DNA sequence: TGTGCCTGGAGTGTATTGGACAGTTACAATGAGCAGTTCTTC. Its translation is CAWSVLDSYNEQFF.